This T cell receptor (beta chain) stems from a study of blood T cells in healthy people across ages. Those donating, healthy Caucasian individuals from Russia, were aged about 6 to 95. The CDR3 contains 13 residues. The V gene's germline CDR1 is WSHSY and CDR2 SAAADI. Losses at the gene ends were 4 bases for V and 7 bases for J; bases not matched to a gene: 6. The use of a sample-barcoded 5' primer and a J-beta primer mix characterized a second PCR of roughly 6 to 11 cycles. TCRdb reprocessed the 5' RACE reads with MiXCR, giving one entry per CDR3 protein. The data contain about 1.8 million distinct CDR3 sequences, roughly 49% of them singletons.

The chain has TRBV10-2 and TRBJ1-2; 7 nucleotides match TRBD1. The sequencing sample was made of blood. This sequence was found in a middle-aged woman in good health. The chain's CDR3 is CASSGGGAGGYTF. The CDR3 nucleotides are TGCGCCAGCAGTGGAGGGGGCGCGGGTGGCTACACCTTC.